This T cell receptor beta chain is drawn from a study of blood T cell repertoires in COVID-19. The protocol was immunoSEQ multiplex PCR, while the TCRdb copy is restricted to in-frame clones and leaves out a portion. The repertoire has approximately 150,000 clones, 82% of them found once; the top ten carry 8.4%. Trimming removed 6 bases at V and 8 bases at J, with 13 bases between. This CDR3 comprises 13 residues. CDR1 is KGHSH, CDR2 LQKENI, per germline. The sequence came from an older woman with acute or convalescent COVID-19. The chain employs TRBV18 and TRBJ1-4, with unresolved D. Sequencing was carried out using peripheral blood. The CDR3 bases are TGTGCCAGCTCCGGGAGTCCGGGGGAAAAACTGTTTTTT. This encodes CASSGSPGEKLFF.